A single sample is the source of the 28 T cell receptor beta chains below, sequenced in a study of PD-1 blockade in classical Hodgkin lymphoma. All patients relapsed after autologous stem cell transplantation, and brentuximab vedotin exposure varied. The study purified CD4+ T cells from thawed PBMCs using magnetic negative selection. The data were produced by immunoSEQ multiplex PCR, yet TCRdb's version contains in-frame clones alone and is incomplete. The table records about 27,000 clones, 60% to 85% of them present only once. The starting material was CD4+ T cells from blood, obtained at baseline. These receptors all stem from a human donor with classical Hodgkin lymphoma.

The V gene is TRBV7-2, the J gene TRBJ1-2, with a weak D call TRBD1 (5 bases). Deletions cut 7 bases from V and 0 bases from J, with 18 bases between. The CDR3 spans 16 residues. Per the germline V gene, CDR1 is SGHTA and CDR2 is FQGNSA. CDR3 coding DNA: TGTGCCAGCACCGTTCAGGTGGGGGGAACTAACTATGGCTACACCTTC. This codes for CASTVQVGGTNYGYTF.

The chain recombines TRBV4-1 with TRBJ2-1, with 12 bases fitting TRBD2. V lost 4 bases to trimming and J lost 9 bases; unmatched junction nucleotides: 13. The CDR3 is 17 amino acids. Germline CDR1 and CDR2: MGHRA and YSYEKL. The CDR3 DNA follows: TGCGCCAGCAGCCCTGCGCTCCGGACTAGCGGGGCAGGTGAGCAGTTCTTC. Translated, it gives CASSPALRTSGAGEQFF.

This clone was seen just once. The V gene is TRBV27, the J gene TRBJ2-3; 9 bases fit TRBD2. Germline V gene lookup returns CDR1 MNHEY and CDR2 SMNVEV (reference sequence). J lost 6 bases, V lost 4 bases, and 5 bases had no gene match. There are 14 residues in the CDR3. CDR3: CASSSYAGGDTQYF. The CDR3 DNA reads TGTGCCAGCAGTTCCTACGCGGGGGGGGATACGCAGTATTTT.

V usage is TRBV7-9 and J usage is TRBJ2-7; TRBD2 might be the D (5 bases). The V gene lost 1 base and the J gene lost 5 bases, with 18 bases spanning the gap. In germline, CDR1 is SEHNR, CDR2 FQNEAQ (reference sequence). The CDR3 totals 16 residues. The CDR3 region is CASSLGLGGGWDEQYF. CDR3 DNA sequence: TGTGCCAGCAGCTTAGGTTTAGGTGGAGGTTGGGACGAGCAGTACTTC.

The chain carries TRBV28 and TRBJ1-6; D is unclear. This CDR3 is built from 18 residues. The ends were cut back, 6 bases at V and 4 bases at J, with 22 bases in the middle. Germline lookup yields CDR1 MDHEN and CDR2 SYDVKM. The CDR3 is CASSPSVRSSFYNSPLHF. The DNA for the CDR3 is TGTGCCAGCAGCCCCTCCGTGAGGTCTTCTTTTTATAATTCACCCCTCCACTTT.

This clone has a handful of counts. The CDR3, as DNA: TGTGCCAGCAGTTTAGGCAGGAACAATGAGCAGTTCTTC. Translating it yields CASSLGRNNEQFF. The chain recombines TRBV28 with TRBJ2-1; D is undetermined. The CDR3 runs 13 residues. Between the trimmed V and J ends, which lost 2 bases and 5 bases, there was a span of 7 bases. CDR1 and CDR2 from the germline V gene are MDHEN and SYDVKM.

Only a few counts were recorded for this clone. The V call is TRBV30, the J call TRBJ1-5, with no clear D. V dropped 3 bases and J dropped 1 base, with 13 bases sitting between them. Per germline, CDR1 GTSNPN and CDR2 SVGIG (reference sequence). The CDR3 totals 15 residues. The CDR3 reads CAWSAKGASNQPQHF. The CDR3 DNA follows: TGTGCCTGGAGCGCCAAGGGTGCCAGCAATCAGCCCCAGCATTTT.

The rearrangement links TRBV11-2 to TRBJ1-3; the D is unclear. The CDR3 has 13 amino acids. The germline V and J ends were trimmed by 5 bases and 4 bases, with 9 bases remaining between them. Germline lookup yields CDR1 SGHAT and CDR2 FQNNGV. The CDR3 DNA follows: TGTGCCAGCAGCGGGAACCGGGGAAACACCATATATTTT. Residues: CASSGNRGNTIYF.

The chain recombines TRBV7-9 with TRBJ2-3; maybe TRBD2 (6 bases). The V and J ends lost 2 bases and 8 bases respectively, with 17 bases between them. The CDR3 sequence is 15 residues long. Germline lookup yields CDR1 SEHNR and CDR2 FQNEAQ (reference sequence). CDR3 nucleotide sequence: TGTGCCAGCAGCTTATTAGCGGCTGGCGCCAGTACGCAGTATTTT. Amino acids: CASSLLAAGASTQYF.

V usage is TRBV27 and J usage is TRBJ2-7; D possibly corresponds to TRBD2 (6 bases). CDR3 size: 15 residues. V was trimmed by 5 bases and J by 4 bases, leaving 18 bases between them. Germline CDR1 reads MNHEY; CDR2 reads SMNVEV (reference sequence). CDR3 sequence reads: CASSPPGREVYEQYF. CDR3 in DNA: TGTGCCAGCAGTCCCCCGGGCAGGGAGGTGTACGAGCAGTACTTC.

The chain employs TRBV7-9 and TRBJ2-3, with D possibly TRBD2 on 6 matching bases. Germline loops: CDR1 SEHNR, CDR2 FQNEAQ (reference sequence). The V end lost 5 bases, the J end lost 1 base, and 7 bases lay between the germline ends. The CDR3 loop spans 13 amino acids. As DNA, the CDR3 is TGTGCCAGCAGCGGGGAGGGCACAGATACGCAGTATTTT. This sequence encodes CASSGEGTDTQYF. Based on the CDR3 plus reference TRBV7-9 and TRBJ2-3, the full variable domain is DTGVSQNPRHKITKRGQNVTFRCDPISEHNRLYWYRQTLGQGPEFLTYFQNEAQLEKSRLLSDRFSAERPKGSFSTLEIQRTEQGDSAMYLCASSGEGTDTQYFGPGTRLTVL.

V and J are TRBV5-5 and TRBJ2-5; 8 bases match TRBD1. CDR3 length equals 15 residues. CDR1 and CDR2 from the germline V gene are SGHKS and YYEKEE (reference sequence). Trimming took 0 bases from V and 5 from J; bases not matched to a gene: 6. The CDR3 nucleotides are TGTGCCAGCAGCTTGGGCGGACAGGGTTTGGAGACCCAGTACTTC. It codes for CASSLGGQGLETQYF.

CDR3 region: CASSLAGRAEAFF. DNA for the CDR3: TGTGCCAGCAGCTTAGCGGGGAGGGCTGAAGCTTTCTTT. The V gene is TRBV7-2, the J gene TRBJ1-1, with D unclear. The CDR3 sequence is 13 residues long. Trimming removed 0 bases at V and 6 bases at J, with 8 bases between. Germline V CDR1 and CDR2: SGHTA, FQGNSA.

This clone was picked up a small number of times. This sequence joins TRBV2 and TRBJ1-3, with a possible D match to TRBD1 (6 bases). V lost 6 bases and J 0 bases, leaving 15 bases between the germline ends. Germline lookup yields CDR1 SNHLY and CDR2 FYNNEI. This CDR3 comprises 16 residues. The CDR3 sequence is CASSLQGPHSGNTIYF. As DNA, the CDR3 is TGTGCCAGCAGCCTACAGGGACCGCACTCTGGAAACACCATATATTTT.

This chain joins TRBV11-2 and TRBJ1-5; D is undetermined. The germline V gene has CDR1 SGHAT and CDR2 FQNNGV. Trimming pared 4 bases from V and 3 bases from J, leaving 13 bases between. The CDR3 has 15 amino acids. DNA of the CDR3: TGTGCCAGCAGCTCAATGGTTACGGTCAATCAGCCCCAGCATTTT. As protein: CASSSMVTVNQPQHF.

V gene TRBV28 combines with J gene TRBJ1-1; D is unclear. CDR3 size: 10 residues. Germline V gene data show CDR1 as MDHEN and CDR2 as SYDVKM. V lost 7 bases, J lost 9 bases, and 9 bases lay in between. The CDR3 region is CASKNFKAFF. The DNA for the CDR3 is TGTGCCAGCAAAAATTTCAAAGCTTTCTTT.

The J gene is TRBJ1-6, the V gene TRBV30, with D perhaps TRBD1 (5 bases). CDR3 length: 17 amino acids. Germline CDR1 and CDR2: GTSNPN and SVGIG (reference sequence). Between the trimmed V and J ends, which lost 4 bases and 0 bases, there was a span of 16 bases. The CDR3 bases are TGTGCCTGGATGGTGGACACATTAAGCTCCTATAATTCACCCCTCCACTTT. Translating gives CAWMVDTLSSYNSPLHF.

V usage is TRBV19 and J usage is TRBJ2-7; 12 nucleotides line up with TRBD2. Germline V gene lookup returns CDR1 LNHDA and CDR2 SQIVND (reference sequence). The junction had 2 bases not matched to a gene; V was cut back by 4 bases and J by 4 bases. This CDR3 has 14 residues. The CDR3 coding sequence is TGTGCCAGTAGTACTAGCGGGGGGGTGTACGAGCAGTACTTC. Its translation is CASSTSGGVYEQYF.

The chain carries TRBV7-8 and TRBJ2-3; D is uncertain. This CDR3 is built from 16 residues. V was cut by 5 bases and J by 1 base, with 16 bases left in between. Germline-derived CDR1 and CDR2 are SGHVS and FQNEAQ. Here the CDR3 DNA reads TGTGCCAGCAGCCCCATGGGAAGGGTCGGCACAGATACGCAGTATTTT. Encoded protein: CASSPMGRVGTDTQYF.

On this clone: The junction departs from the called germline gene at one end, perhaps through a read error. This chain uses TRBV6-6 with TRBJ2-7; no clear D gene. CDR3 size: 15 residues. Germline values: CDR1 MNHNY, CDR2 SVGAGI (reference sequence). The CDR3 DNA reads as TGTGCCGGCAGTATCCGGATTCAAGGCCCCTACGAGCAGTACTTC. This sequence encodes CAGSIRIQGPYEQYF.

The chain recombines TRBV28 with TRBJ1-6; D not resolved. The germline gives CDR1 MDHEN, CDR2 SYDVKM. This CDR3 has 15 residues. V was cut by 5 bases and J by 9 bases, with 17 bases left in between. The CDR3 protein is CASSTPVLFGSPLHF. CDR3 nucleotides: TGTGCCAGCAGTACCCCGGTCCTATTTGGTTCACCCCTCCACTTT.

This chain joins TRBV2 and TRBJ2-7; D might be TRBD1 (5 bases). Trimming left V 7 bases short and J 2 bases short, with 15 bases between. The CDR3 is 14 amino acids. Per germline, CDR1 SNHLY and CDR2 FYNNEI. This CDR3 is CASKLGTGTYEQYF. The CDR3, as DNA: TGTGCCAGCAAACTGGGAACAGGTACCTACGAGCAGTACTTC.

The chain employs TRBV11-2 and TRBJ2-3; D unresolved. The CDR3 totals 13 residues. V was clipped by 1 base and J by 6 bases, with 8 bases between them. Germline V gives CDR1 SGHAT, CDR2 FQNNGV. The CDR3 bases are TGTGCCAGCAGCTTAGTAGTCAGGGATACGCAGTATTTT. Protein sequence: CASSLVVRDTQYF.

The rearrangement uses TRBV11-2 and TRBJ2-3; 8 bases map to TRBD2. This CDR3 is built from 16 residues. CDR1 and CDR2 from the germline V gene are SGHAT and FQNNGV. V shed 6 bases, J shed 6 bases, and the junction held 14 bases outside the gene matches. Here the CDR3 reads CASRGPRGGRSDTQYF. The CDR3 DNA follows: TGTGCCAGCAGAGGCCCCCGGGGGGGTCGCTCCGATACGCAGTATTTT.

This clone appeared a few times. The chain uses TRBV7-9 and TRBJ1-5; perhaps TRBD1 as D (6 bases). V was trimmed by 1 base and J by 3 bases, leaving 7 bases between them. This CDR3 comprises 14 residues. The germline gives CDR1 SEHNR, CDR2 FQNEAQ (reference sequence). CDR3 region: CASSLEGDNQPQHF. The CDR3, as DNA: TGTGCCAGCAGCTTAGAGGGGGACAATCAGCCCCAGCATTTT.

The rearrangement joins TRBV30 to TRBJ2-7; possibly TRBD1 for D (6 bases). CDR3 size: 13 residues. V shed 1 base and J shed 6 bases, with 13 bases lying between them. CDR1 GTSNPN and CDR2 SVGIG come from the germline V gene (reference sequence). The CDR3 DNA sequence: TGTGCCTGGAGTGGGCAGGGGCGTGGCGAGCAGTACTTC. Translated: CAWSGQGRGEQYF.

This clone was counted a few times. An end of the junction does not agree with germline; a read error may underlie this. This sequence joins TRBV4-1 and TRBJ1-1; 7 nucleotides match TRBD1. Germline V gives CDR1 MGHRA, CDR2 YSYEKL. The CDR3 runs to 13 residues. The DNA for the CDR3 is TGCGCCACCAGCAGGGGGGCCTCGACTGAAGCTTTCTTT. It yields the protein CATSRGASTEAFF.

This sequence joins TRBV19 and TRBJ1-5; D ambiguous. The V gene lost 4 bases and the J gene lost 0 bases, with 19 bases spanning the gap. This CDR3 is 18 amino acids long. Germline V gene sequence: CDR1 LNHDA, CDR2 SQIVND (reference sequence). CDR3 nucleotide sequence: TGTGCCAGTAGTAAATTTTTGATCGGACGCCATAGCAATCAGCCCCAGCATTTT. It codes for CASSKFLIGRHSNQPQHF.